Following are 15 T cell receptor beta chains from one sample sequenced in a study of patients and donors after allogeneic stem cell transplantation. MiXCR was run by TCRdb on the RT-PCR reads, yielding one entry per CDR3 protein. Altogether about a million distinct CDR3 sequences are present, 15% to 20% being singletons, with the ten largest covering under 6.5%. Material for sequencing was blood, either unsorted or a sorted T cell fraction (not recorded which). These receptors were taken from a human donor who was either an allogeneic HSCT recipient or a stem cell or donor lymphocyte infusion donor (not recorded which). It is not recorded whose cells these are; they may come from a transplant donor.

The rearrangement uses TRBV4-3 and TRBJ2-1; D unclear. Trimming removed 4 bases from V and 11 bases from J, with 9 bases in between. Germline loops: CDR1 LGHNA, CDR2 YSLEER. The CDR3 covers 11 residues. CDR3 sequence reads: CASSPPKKQFF. CDR3 in DNA: TGCGCCAGCAGCCCCCCAAAAAAGCAGTTCTTC.

The chain is built from TRBV11-1 and TRBJ2-3; D is unclear. The CDR3 is 16 residues long. Trimming removed 1 base at V and 4 bases at J, with 15 bases between. Germline values: CDR1 SGHAT, CDR2 FQDESV (reference sequence). The CDR3 DNA reads as TGTGCCAGCAGCTTAGTAGCAGCCTGGACCCCAGATACGCAGTATTTT. Amino acids: CASSLVAAWTPDTQYF.

The sample holds a few counts of this clonotype. In DNA, the CDR3 is TGTGCCAGCAGTGGGGAGGACAACACTGAAGCTTTCTTT. Amino acid sequence: CASSGEDNTEAFF. This chain uses TRBV25-1 with TRBJ1-1; D unresolved. Trimming removed 4 bases at V and 2 bases at J, with 8 bases between. There are 13 residues in the CDR3. Germline V CDR1 and CDR2: MGHDK, SYGVNS. The full variable domain, with the rest looked up from reference TRBV25-1 and TRBJ1-1, is EADIYQTPRYLVIGTGKKITLECSQTMGHDKMYWYQQDPGMELHLIHYSYGVNSTEKGDLSSESTVSRIRTEHFPLTLESARPSHTSQYLCASSGEDNTEAFFGQGTRLTVV.

This clonotype occurred many times. The chain employs TRBV7-2 and TRBJ1-1; tentatively, D is TRBD1 (6 bases). The CDR3 is made up of 12 amino acids. Per the germline V gene, CDR1 is SGHTA and CDR2 is FQGNSA. With 5 bases removed from V and 5 bases from J, the gap between germline ends came to 9 bases. Here the CDR3 DNA reads TGTGCCAGCAGCGTACAGGGAACTGAAGCTTTCTTT. Amino acids: CASSVQGTEAFF.

The V and J genes are TRBV5-1 and TRBJ2-2; D remains ambiguous. Trimming removed 0 bases at V and 5 bases at J, with 17 bases between. The length of the CDR3 is 17 residues. Germline V gene sequence: CDR1 SGHRS, CDR2 YFSETQ. The DNA for the CDR3 is TGCGCCAGCAGCTTGGGTCTTCGTGGGATTAGGACCGGGGAGCTGTTTTTT. Protein product: CASSLGLRGIRTGELFF.

This rearrangement joins TRBV5-1 to TRBJ2-7; D is undetermined. Trimming pared 1 base from V and 3 bases from J, leaving 14 bases between. From germline, CDR1 is SGHRS and CDR2 YFSETQ. The CDR3 contains 15 residues. This CDR3 reads CASSLWGGVGYEQYF. CDR3 DNA: TGCGCCAGCAGCTTGTGGGGTGGCGTTGGCTACGAGCAGTACTTC.

V gene TRBV7-9 combines with J gene TRBJ2-3; D perhaps matches TRBD2 (5 bases). V gave up 3 bases and J gave up 5 bases, with 9 bases separating them. The germline CDR1 and CDR2 sequences are SEHNR and FQNEAQ (reference sequence). The CDR3 is 13 amino acids. The CDR3 region has the DNA TGTGCCAGCAGCTTGGTGGAGGAAGATACGCAGTATTTT. Translating gives CASSLVEEDTQYF.

This clonotype was found many times. The chain joins TRBV29-1 to TRBJ2-2; the match to TRBD1 covers 7 bases. This CDR3 is built from 14 residues. After removal of 6 bases from V and 5 bases from J, the junction contained 9 bases not matched to a gene. Germline-derived CDR1 and CDR2 are SQVTM and ANQGSEA. The CDR3 is CSVQYLQGTGELFF. The DNA for the CDR3 is TGCAGCGTCCAATATCTACAGGGGACCGGGGAGCTGTTTTTT.

This chain joins TRBV14 and TRBJ2-7; a weak D match, TRBD2 (7 bases). The CDR3 runs 13 residues. Germline CDR1 is SGHDN and CDR2 is FVKESK. V was trimmed by 7 bases and J by 6 bases, leaving 16 bases between them. The DNA of the CDR3 is TGTGCCAGCACCGATGGGGGGGCGGGCGAGCAGTACTTC. It is translated as CASTDGGAGEQYF.

This clonotype was seen more than once but under ten times. The chain carries TRBV5-1 and TRBJ2-7; 9 nucleotides line up with TRBD2. Unmatched junction bases numbered 8, after V lost 0 bases and J lost 4 bases. Per germline, CDR1 SGHRS and CDR2 YFSETQ. The CDR3 totals 16 residues. CDR3 coding DNA: TGCGCCAGCAGCTTGGAGGCGAGCGGGAGGAAATACGAGCAGTACTTC. Protein product: CASSLEASGRKYEQYF.

This clonotype was seen more than once but under ten times. This sequence joins TRBV6-6 and TRBJ2-1; perhaps D is TRBD1 or TRBD2 (5 bases each). The CDR3 is 13 residues long. Germline CDR1 and CDR2: MNHNY and SVGAGI (reference sequence). V dropped 10 bases and J dropped 6 bases, with 16 bases sitting between them. CDR3 amino acids: CATGTWPRNEQFF. The CDR3 nucleotides are TGTGCCACAGGGACGTGGCCCCGCAATGAGCAGTTCTTC.

V gene TRBV4-1 combines with J gene TRBJ1-4, with D possibly being TRBD1 (5 bases). Germline V gene lookup returns CDR1 MGHRA and CDR2 YSYEKL. The CDR3 totals 16 residues. Deletions cut 4 bases from V and 6 bases from J, with 18 bases between. The CDR3 DNA follows: TGCGCCAGCAGCCGCCGCACAGACAGTCTCGATGAAAAACTGTTTTTT. This encodes CASSRRTDSLDEKLFF.

The V gene is TRBV6-2 or TRBV6-3, the J gene TRBJ2-7, with D possibly matching TRBD1 (6 bases). The V gene's germline CDR1 is MNHEY and CDR2 SVGEGT. The CDR3 loop spans 17 amino acids. The V end lost 2 bases, the J end lost 7 bases, and 24 bases lay between the germline ends. The CDR3 nucleotides read TGTGCCAGCAGTTACGGGGGACACCATTTTATTTTTTGGGAGCAGTACTTC. Amino acid sequence: CASSYGGHHFIFWEQYF.

The chain has TRBV10-3 and TRBJ2-2; the D is unclear. CDR3 size: 14 residues. Germline CDR1 ENHRY, CDR2 SYGVKD. V dropped 1 base and J dropped 4 bases, with 7 bases sitting between them. CDR3 amino acids: CAISEWAVTGELFF. CDR3 sequence (DNA): TGTGCCATCAGTGAGTGGGCAGTCACCGGGGAGCTGTTTTTT.

The sample holds a few counts of this clonotype. The CDR3 nucleotides are TGCAGTGCTAGGGGGATCCAGCGGGAGGTCACAGATACGCAGTATTTT. Translation: CSARGIQREVTDTQYF. The gene calls are TRBV20-1 and TRBJ2-3; 9 nucleotides align to TRBD2. With V trimmed by 3 bases and J by 2 bases, 9 bases remained unmatched. The CDR3 loop spans 16 amino acids. Germline assignment: CDR1 DFQATT and CDR2 SNEGSKA (reference sequence).